This is a list of T cell receptor beta chains from one sample in a study of blood T cell repertoires in COVID-19. Clones were read by immunoSEQ multiplex PCR, and TCRdb kept only the in-frame ones, dropping some. The table has about 80,000 clones, roughly four fifths seen once. Material: peripheral blood. These receptors were obtained from a human donor in a cohort sampled during active COVID-19. The CDR3 runs from the conserved cysteine through the conserved F or W. A D gene is named only where the DNA matches it firmly. Some rows mark clone size as missing; the rest say once, few, many or name a class of expanded clone.

j_gene: TRBJ2-4
abundance: -
d_gene: TRBD1
v_gene: TRBV19
CDR3nt: TGTGCCAGTCAACGGACAGGGGGCATAGACATTCAGTACTTC
CDR3aa: CASQRTGGIDIQYF

j_gene: TRBJ1-1
abundance: -
d_gene: TRBD1
v_gene: TRBV18
CDR3nt: TGTGCCAGCTCACAGGGACAGGGGGATGAAGCTTTCTTT
CDR3aa: CASSQGQGDEAFF

j_gene: TRBJ2-7
abundance: -
d_gene: -
v_gene: TRBV6-1
CDR3nt: TGTGCCAGCAGTGAAGCTAGAGGCTCCTACGAGCAGTACTTC
CDR3aa: CASSEARGSYEQYF

j_gene: TRBJ2-3
abundance: few
d_gene: TRBD2
v_gene: TRBV7-3
CDR3nt: TGTGCCAGCAGCTTATTGGGGACTAGCGGGACAGATACGCAGTATTTT
CDR3aa: CASSLLGTSGTDTQYF

j_gene: TRBJ2-3
abundance: -
d_gene: TRBD1
v_gene: TRBV19
CDR3nt: TGTGCCAGTAGTACACGACAGGGTCTCCATACGCAGTATTTT
CDR3aa: CASSTRQGLHTQYF

j_gene: TRBJ2-5
abundance: -
d_gene: TRBD2
v_gene: TRBV5-1
CDR3nt: TGCGCCAGCAGCTTGTTCCCTAGCGGGGAGAAGACCCAGTACTTC
CDR3aa: CASSLFPSGEKTQYF

j_gene: TRBJ2-5
abundance: -
d_gene: -
v_gene: TRBV7-9
CDR3nt: TGTGCCAGCAGCTTAGGGGTAGCTAGCGAGACCCAGTACTTC
CDR3aa: CASSLGVASETQYF

j_gene: TRBJ1-1
abundance: -
d_gene: -
v_gene: TRBV7-9
CDR3nt: TGTGCCAGCAGCTTAGATGGCGGCAAGGAGGCTTTCTTT
CDR3aa: CASSLDGGKEAFF

j_gene: TRBJ1-4
abundance: -
d_gene: TRBD1
v_gene: TRBV30
CDR3nt: TGTGCCTGGAGGAGGAGAACAGGGGATGAAAAACTGTTTTTT
CDR3aa: CAWRRRTGDEKLFF

j_gene: TRBJ1-4
abundance: -
d_gene: -
v_gene: TRBV19
CDR3nt: TGTGCCAGTAGTCCCCAGTCCAGTAATGAAAAACTGTTTTTT
CDR3aa: CASSPQSSNEKLFF

j_gene: TRBJ1-2
abundance: -
d_gene: -
v_gene: TRBV4-2
CDR3nt: TGTGCCAGCAGCCATCGCTATGGCTACACCTTC
CDR3aa: CASSHRYGYTF

j_gene: TRBJ2-1
abundance: -
d_gene: -
v_gene: TRBV10-3
CDR3nt: TGTGCCACCCTCGCTCCGACAGGCTCCTACAATGAGCAGTTCTTC
CDR3aa: CATLAPTGSYNEQFF

j_gene: TRBJ2-1
abundance: -
d_gene: -
v_gene: TRBV6-5
CDR3nt: TGTGCCAGCAGTTACCCGGGGGCCTACAATGAGCAGTTCTTC
CDR3aa: CASSYPGAYNEQFF

j_gene: TRBJ2-3
abundance: -
d_gene: TRBD2
v_gene: TRBV7-3
CDR3nt: TGTGCCAGCAGTTCCCTTGGTAGCGGGGGGTCAGATACGCAGTATTTT
CDR3aa: CASSSLGSGGSDTQYF

j_gene: TRBJ2-1
abundance: -
d_gene: TRBD1
v_gene: TRBV18
CDR3nt: TGTGCCAGCTCACCTTCCGGGACAGCTCACAATGAGCAGTTCTTC
CDR3aa: CASSPSGTAHNEQFF

j_gene: TRBJ1-5
abundance: -
d_gene: -
v_gene: TRBV28
CDR3nt: TGTGCCAGCACCCCCGGAAGGGGCCCCGGACAGCCCCAGCATTTT
CDR3aa: CASTPGRGPGQPQHF

j_gene: TRBJ2-2
abundance: -
d_gene: TRBD1
v_gene: TRBV9
CDR3nt: TGTGCCAGCAGCGCAGGGACAGGGGTTGGGACCGGGGAGCTGTTTTTT
CDR3aa: CASSAGTGVGTGELFF